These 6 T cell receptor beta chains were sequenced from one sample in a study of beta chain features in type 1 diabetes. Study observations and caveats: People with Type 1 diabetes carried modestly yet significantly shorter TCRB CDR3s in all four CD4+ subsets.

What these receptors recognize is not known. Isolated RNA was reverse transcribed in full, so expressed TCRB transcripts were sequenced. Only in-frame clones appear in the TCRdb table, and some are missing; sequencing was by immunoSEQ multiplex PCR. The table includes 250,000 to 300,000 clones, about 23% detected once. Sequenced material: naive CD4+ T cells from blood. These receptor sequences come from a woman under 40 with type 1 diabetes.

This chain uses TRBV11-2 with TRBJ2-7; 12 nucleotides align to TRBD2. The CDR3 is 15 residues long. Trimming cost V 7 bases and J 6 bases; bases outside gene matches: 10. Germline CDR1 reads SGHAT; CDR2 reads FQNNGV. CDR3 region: CASTARLAGALEQYF. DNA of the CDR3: TGTGCCAGCACAGCCCGACTAGCGGGAGCCCTCGAGCAGTACTTC.

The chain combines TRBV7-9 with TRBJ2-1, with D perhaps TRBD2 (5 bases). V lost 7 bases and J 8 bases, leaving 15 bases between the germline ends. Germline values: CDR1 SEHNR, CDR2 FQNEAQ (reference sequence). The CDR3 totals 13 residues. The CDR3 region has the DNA TGTGCCAGCAACTACCCCGGGATCCATGAGCAGTTCTTC. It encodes CASNYPGIHEQFF.

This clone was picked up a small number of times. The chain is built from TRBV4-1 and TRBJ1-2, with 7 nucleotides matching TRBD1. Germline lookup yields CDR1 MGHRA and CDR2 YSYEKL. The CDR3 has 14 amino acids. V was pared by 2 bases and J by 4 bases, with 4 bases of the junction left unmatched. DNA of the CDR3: TGCGCCAGCAGCCAACCGACAGGGTTCTATGGCTACACCTTC. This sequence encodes CASSQPTGFYGYTF.

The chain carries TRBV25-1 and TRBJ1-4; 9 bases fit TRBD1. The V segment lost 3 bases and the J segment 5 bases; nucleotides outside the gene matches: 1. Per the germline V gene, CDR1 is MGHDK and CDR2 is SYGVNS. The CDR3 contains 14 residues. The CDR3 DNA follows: TGTGCCAGCAGTGACGGACAGGGGAATGAAAAACTGTTTTTT. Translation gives CASSDGQGNEKLFF. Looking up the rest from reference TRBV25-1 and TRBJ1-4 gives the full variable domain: EADIYQTPRYLVIGTGKKITLECSQTMGHDKMYWYQQDPGMELHLIHYSYGVNSTEKGDLSSESTVSRIRTEHFPLTLESARPSHTSQYLCASSDGQGNEKLFFGSGTQLSVL.

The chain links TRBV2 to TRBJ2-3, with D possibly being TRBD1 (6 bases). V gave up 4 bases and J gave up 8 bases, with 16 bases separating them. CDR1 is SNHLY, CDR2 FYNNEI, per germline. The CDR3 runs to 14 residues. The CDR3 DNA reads TGTGCCAGCAGTGGTAGGGGGAGCCCACCTACGCAGTATTTT. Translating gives CASSGRGSPPTQYF.

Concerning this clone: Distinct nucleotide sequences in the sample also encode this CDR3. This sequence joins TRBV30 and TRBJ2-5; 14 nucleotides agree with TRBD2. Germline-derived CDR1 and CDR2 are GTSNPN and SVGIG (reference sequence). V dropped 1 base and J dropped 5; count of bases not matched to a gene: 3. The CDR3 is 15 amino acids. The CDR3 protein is CAWSGGLAGEETQYF. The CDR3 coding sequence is TGTGCCTGGAGTGGGGGACTAGCGGGAGAGGAGACCCAGTACTTC. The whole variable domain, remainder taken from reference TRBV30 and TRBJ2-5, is SQTIHQWPATLVQPVGSPLSLECTVEGTSNPNLYWYRQAAGRGLQLLFYSVGIGQISSEVPQNLSASRPQDRQFILSSKKLLLSDSGFYLCAWSGGLAGEETQYFGPGTRLLVL.